The entry that follows covers one T cell receptor (beta chain) sequence. Its antigen remains unknown. Anyone with autoimmune disease history or systemic immunosuppression was excluded. Per germline, CDR1 SGHTA and CDR2 FQGNSA. The V gene end was trimmed by 5 bases and the J gene end by 3 bases; junction bases not matched to a gene: 3. The CDR3 loop spans 13 amino acids. Profiled with immunoSEQ multiplex PCR; TCRdb holds only in-frame clones, not every one. The table lists around 60,000 clones, 80% to 90% of them singletons. The data belong to a study of OX40 agonist ivuxolimab in advanced cancers. Overall study context: Ivuxolimab, which is an agonistic anti-OX40 (CD134) antibody, was administered to the patients. Study results and limitations: In general, CD8+ T cells held more expanded clones than CD4+ did, on average.

The specimen comprised CD4+ or CD8+ T cells sorted from blood, sampled in a trial of the OX40 agonist ivuxolimab. The origin of this receptor is an adult with an advanced solid tumor such as melanoma, head and neck, liver or kidney cancer. The chain recombines TRBV7-2 with TRBJ1-1; 7 bases are shared with TRBD1. The CDR3 DNA reads as TGTGCCAGCAGCCCGCAGGGGGACACTGAAGCTTTCTTT. Translation: CASSPQGDTEAFF.